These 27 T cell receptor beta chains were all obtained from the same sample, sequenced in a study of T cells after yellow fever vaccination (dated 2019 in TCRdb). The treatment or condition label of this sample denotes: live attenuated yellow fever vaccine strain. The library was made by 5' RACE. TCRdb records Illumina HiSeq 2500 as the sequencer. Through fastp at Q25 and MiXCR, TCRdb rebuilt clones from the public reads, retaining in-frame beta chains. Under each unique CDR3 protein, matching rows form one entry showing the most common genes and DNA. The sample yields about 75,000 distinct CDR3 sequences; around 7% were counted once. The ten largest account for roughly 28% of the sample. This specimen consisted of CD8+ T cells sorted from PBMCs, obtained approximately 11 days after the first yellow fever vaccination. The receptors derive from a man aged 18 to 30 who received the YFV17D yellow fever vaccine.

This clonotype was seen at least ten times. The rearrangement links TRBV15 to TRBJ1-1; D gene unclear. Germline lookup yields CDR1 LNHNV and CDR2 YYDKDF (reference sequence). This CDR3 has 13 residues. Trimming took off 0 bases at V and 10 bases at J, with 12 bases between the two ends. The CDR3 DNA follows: TGTGCCACCAGCAGAGACCCGCCCCGGGGAGCTTTCTTT. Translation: CATSRDPPRGAFF.

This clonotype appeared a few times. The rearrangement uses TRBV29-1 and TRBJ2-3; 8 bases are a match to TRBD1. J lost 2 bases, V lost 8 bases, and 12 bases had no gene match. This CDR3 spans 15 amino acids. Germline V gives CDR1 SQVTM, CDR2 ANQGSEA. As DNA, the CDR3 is TGCAGCACCCCGGGGGACAGGTCGACCACAGATACGCAGTATTTT. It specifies CSTPGDRSTTDTQYF.

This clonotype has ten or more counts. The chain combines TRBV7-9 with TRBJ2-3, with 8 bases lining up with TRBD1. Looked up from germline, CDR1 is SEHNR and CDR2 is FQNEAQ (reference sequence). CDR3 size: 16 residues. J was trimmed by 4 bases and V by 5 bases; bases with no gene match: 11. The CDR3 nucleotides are TGTGCCAGCAGCCCTCCCGGGACAGGAGACGCAGATACGCAGTATTTT. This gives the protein CASSPPGTGDADTQYF.

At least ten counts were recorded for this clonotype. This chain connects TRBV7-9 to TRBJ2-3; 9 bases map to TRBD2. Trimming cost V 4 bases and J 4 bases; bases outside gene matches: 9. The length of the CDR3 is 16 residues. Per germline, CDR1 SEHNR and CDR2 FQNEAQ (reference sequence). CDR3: CASSWAPGLASDTQYF. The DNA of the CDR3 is TGTGCCAGCAGCTGGGCGCCGGGACTAGCATCAGATACGCAGTATTTT.

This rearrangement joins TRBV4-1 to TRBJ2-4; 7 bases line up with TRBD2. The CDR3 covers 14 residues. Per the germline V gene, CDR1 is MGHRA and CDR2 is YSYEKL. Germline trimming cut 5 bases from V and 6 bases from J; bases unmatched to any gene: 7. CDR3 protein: CASSGGGEGNIQYF. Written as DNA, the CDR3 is TGCGCCAGCAGCGGGGGGGGGGAAGGAAACATTCAGTACTTC.

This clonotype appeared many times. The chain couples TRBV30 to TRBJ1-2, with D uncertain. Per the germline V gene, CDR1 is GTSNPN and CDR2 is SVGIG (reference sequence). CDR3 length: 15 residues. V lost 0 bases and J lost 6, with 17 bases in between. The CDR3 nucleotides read TGTGCCTGGAGTGTAACCCTGGAAAATATAAATGGCTACACCTTC. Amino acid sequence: CAWSVTLENINGYTF.

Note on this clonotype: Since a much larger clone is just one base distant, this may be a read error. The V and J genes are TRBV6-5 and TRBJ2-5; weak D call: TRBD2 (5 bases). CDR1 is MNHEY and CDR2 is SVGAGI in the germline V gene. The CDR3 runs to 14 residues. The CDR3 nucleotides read TGTGCCTGCAGTTACACAGACGGCGGGGAGACCCAGTACTTC. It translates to CACSYTDGGETQYF.

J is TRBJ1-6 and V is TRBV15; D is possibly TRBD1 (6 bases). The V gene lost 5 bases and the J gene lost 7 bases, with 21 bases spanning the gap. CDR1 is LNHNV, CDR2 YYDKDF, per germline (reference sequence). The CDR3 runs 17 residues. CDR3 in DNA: TGTGCCACCAGCGCGGGAATAGGGGGTTTCAGGAATTCACCCCTCCACTTT. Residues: CATSAGIGGFRNSPLHF.

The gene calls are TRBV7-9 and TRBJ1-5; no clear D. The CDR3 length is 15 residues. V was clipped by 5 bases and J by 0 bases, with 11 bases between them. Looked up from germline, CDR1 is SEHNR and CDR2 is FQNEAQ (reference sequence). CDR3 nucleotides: TGTGCCAGCAGCCCCCCCGGCAGTAGCAATCAGCCCCAGCATTTT. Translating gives CASSPPGSSNQPQHF.

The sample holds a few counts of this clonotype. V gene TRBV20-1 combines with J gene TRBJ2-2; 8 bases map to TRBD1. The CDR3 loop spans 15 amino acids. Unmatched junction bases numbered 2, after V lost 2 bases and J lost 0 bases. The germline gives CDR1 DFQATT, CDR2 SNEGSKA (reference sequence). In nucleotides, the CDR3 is TGCAGTGCTAGAAGACAGGGGACGAACACCGGGGAGCTGTTTTTT. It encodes CSARRQGTNTGELFF.

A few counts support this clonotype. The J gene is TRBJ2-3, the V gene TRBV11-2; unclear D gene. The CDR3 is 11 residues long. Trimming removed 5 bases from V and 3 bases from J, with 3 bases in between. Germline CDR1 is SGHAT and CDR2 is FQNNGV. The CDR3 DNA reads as TGTGCCAGCAGCACGACAGATACGCAGTATTTT. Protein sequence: CASSTTDTQYF.

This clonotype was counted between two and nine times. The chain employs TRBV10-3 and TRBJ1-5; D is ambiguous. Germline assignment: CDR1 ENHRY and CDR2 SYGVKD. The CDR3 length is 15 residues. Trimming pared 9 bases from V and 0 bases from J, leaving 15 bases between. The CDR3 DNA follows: TGTGCCATTGGGCCGGGAGCGTATAGCAATCAGCCCCAGCATTTT. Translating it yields CAIGPGAYSNQPQHF.

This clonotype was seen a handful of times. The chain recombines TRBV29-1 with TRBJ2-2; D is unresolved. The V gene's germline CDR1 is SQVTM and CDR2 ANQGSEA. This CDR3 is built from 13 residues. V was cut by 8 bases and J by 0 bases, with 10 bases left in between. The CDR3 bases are TGCAGCCTTAGGGATGCGAACACCGGGGAGCTGTTTTTT. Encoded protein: CSLRDANTGELFF.

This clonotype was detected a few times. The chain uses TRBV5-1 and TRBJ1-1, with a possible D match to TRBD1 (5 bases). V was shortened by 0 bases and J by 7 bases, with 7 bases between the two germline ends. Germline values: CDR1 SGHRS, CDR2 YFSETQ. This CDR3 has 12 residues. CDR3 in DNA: TGCGCCAGCAGCTTGGCGGGACTTGAAGCTTTCTTT. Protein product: CASSLAGLEAFF. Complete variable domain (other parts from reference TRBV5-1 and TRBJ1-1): KAGVTQTPRYLIKTRGQQVTLSCSPISGHRSVSWYQQTPGQGLQFLFEYFSETQRNKGNFPGRFSGRQFSNSRSEMNVSTLELGDSALYLCASSLAGLEAFFGQGTRLTVV.

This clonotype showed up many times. CDR3 nucleotide sequence: TGCAGTGCTAGAGAGAGGGGCACCTACAATGAGCAGTTCTTC. Its translation: CSARERGTYNEQFF. The chain has TRBV20-1 and TRBJ2-1; either TRBD1 or TRBD2 may fit D (5 bases each). CDR1 is DFQATT and CDR2 is SNEGSKA in the germline V gene (reference sequence). The length of the CDR3 is 14 residues. V was clipped by 0 bases and J by 2 bases, with 8 bases between them.

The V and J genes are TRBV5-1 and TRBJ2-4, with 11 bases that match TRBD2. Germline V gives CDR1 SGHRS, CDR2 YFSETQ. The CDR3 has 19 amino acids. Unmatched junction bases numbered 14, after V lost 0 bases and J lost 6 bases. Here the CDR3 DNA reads TGCGCCAGCAGCTTGGAAGCTAGCGGGGGGAACCCACGAGGAAACATTCAGTACTTC. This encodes CASSLEASGGNPRGNIQYF.

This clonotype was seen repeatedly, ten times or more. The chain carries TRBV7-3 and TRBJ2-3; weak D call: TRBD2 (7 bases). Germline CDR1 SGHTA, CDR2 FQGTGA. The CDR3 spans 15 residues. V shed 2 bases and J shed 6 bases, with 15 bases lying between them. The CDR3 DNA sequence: TGTGCCAGCAGCTTAGTGGGGGGGCCGACCGATACGCAGTATTTT. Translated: CASSLVGGPTDTQYF.

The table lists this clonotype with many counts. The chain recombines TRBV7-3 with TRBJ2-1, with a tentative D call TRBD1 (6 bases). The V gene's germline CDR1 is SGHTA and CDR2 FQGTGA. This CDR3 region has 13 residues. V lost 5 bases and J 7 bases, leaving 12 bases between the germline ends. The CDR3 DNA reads TGTGCCAGCAGCACATACAGGGCGAATGAGCAGTTCTTC. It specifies CASSTYRANEQFF.

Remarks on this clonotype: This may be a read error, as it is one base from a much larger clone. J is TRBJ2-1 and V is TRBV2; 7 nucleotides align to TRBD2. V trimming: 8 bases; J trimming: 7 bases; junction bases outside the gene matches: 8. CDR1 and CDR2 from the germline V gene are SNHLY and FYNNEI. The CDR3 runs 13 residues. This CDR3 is CASGGDHWNEQFF. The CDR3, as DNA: TGTGCCAGCGGGGGGGACCACTGGAATGAGCAGTTCTTC.

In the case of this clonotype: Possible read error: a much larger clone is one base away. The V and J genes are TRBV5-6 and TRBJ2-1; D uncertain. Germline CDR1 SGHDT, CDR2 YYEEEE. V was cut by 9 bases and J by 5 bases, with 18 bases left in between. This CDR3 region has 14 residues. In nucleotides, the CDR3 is TGTGCCATGGGCCCCGAGCGACGGCACAATGAGCAGTTCTTC. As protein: CAMGPERRHNEQFF.

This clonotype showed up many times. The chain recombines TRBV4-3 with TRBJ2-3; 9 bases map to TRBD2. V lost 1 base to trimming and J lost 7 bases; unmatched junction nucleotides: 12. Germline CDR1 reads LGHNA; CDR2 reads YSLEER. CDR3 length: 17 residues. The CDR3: CASSQARKRGAGYTQYF. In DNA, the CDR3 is TGCGCCAGCAGCCAAGCTAGAAAGCGGGGGGCCGGGTATACGCAGTATTTT.

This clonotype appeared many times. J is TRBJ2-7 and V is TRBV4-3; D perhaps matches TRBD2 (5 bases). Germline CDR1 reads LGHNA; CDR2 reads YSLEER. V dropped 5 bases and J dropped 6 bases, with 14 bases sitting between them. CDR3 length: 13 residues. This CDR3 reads CASSVALGREQYF. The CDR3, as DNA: TGCGCCAGCAGCGTAGCGCTTGGTCGCGAGCAGTACTTC.

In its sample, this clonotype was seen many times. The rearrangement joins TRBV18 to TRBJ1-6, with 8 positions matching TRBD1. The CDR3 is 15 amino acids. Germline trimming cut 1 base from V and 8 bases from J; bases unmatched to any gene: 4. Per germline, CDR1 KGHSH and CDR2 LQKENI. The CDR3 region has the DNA TGTGCCAGCTCACCACGGACAGGGATACATTCACCCCTCCACTTT. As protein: CASSPRTGIHSPLHF.

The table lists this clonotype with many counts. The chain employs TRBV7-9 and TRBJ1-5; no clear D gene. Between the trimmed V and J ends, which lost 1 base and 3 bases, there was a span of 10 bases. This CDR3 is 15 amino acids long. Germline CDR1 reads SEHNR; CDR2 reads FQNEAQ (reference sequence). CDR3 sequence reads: CASSLGWGDNQPQHF. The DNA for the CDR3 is TGTGCCAGCAGCTTAGGATGGGGAGACAATCAGCCCCAGCATTTT.

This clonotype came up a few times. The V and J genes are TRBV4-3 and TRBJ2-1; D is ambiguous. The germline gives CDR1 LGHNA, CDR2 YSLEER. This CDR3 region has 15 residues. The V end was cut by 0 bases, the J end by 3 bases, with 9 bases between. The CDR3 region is CASSQDTSGYNEQFF. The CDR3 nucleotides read TGCGCCAGCAGCCAAGACACCTCGGGCTACAATGAGCAGTTCTTC.

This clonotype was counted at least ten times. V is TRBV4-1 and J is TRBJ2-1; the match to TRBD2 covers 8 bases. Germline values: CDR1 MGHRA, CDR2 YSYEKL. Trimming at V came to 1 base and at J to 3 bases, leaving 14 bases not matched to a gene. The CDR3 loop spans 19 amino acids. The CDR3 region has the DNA TGCGCCAGCAGCCAAGCGGGGGGGTCCGACAGTAACTTCTACAATGAGCAGTTCTTC. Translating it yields CASSQAGGSDSNFYNEQFF.

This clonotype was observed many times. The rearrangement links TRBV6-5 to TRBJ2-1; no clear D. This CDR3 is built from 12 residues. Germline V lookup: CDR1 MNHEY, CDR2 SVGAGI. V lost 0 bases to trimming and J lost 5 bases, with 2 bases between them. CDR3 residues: CASSYSDNEQFF. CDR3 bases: TGTGCCAGCAGTTACTCAGACAATGAGCAGTTCTTC.